A single T cell receptor beta chain is shown here with its context. This specimen belongs to a study of T cell clones after liver transplantation. Overall study context: Timepoints were pre-transplant, pre-withdrawal, and after withdrawal was completed or failed.

Sequencing was performed with immunoSEQ multiplex PCR; in TCRdb, only in-frame clones are kept and a portion is missing. This sample has around 20,000 clones, with around nine tenths found just once. Germline V gene data show CDR1 as GTSNPN and CDR2 as SVGIG (reference sequence). There are 13 residues in the CDR3. The V segment lost 2 bases and the J segment 7 bases; nucleotides outside the gene matches: 4. This chain connects TRBV30 to TRBJ2-1, with TRBD2 matching over 8 bases. The sequencing used CD8+ T cells from blood, collected before liver transplant. The origin of this receptor is a human donor who received a liver transplant. The CDR3 loop reads CAWSFTSGNEQFF. Written as DNA, the CDR3 is TGTGCCTGGAGTTTCACTAGCGGAAATGAGCAGTTCTTC.